Detailed here is one T cell receptor (beta chain). Its antigen remains unidentified. The CDR3 spans 16 residues. The V gene end was trimmed by 4 bases and the J gene end by 10 bases; junction bases not matched to a gene: 16. Germline CDR1 reads SGDLS; CDR2 reads YYNGEE. The data derive from a study of blood T cells in healthy people across ages. Study findings and constraints: As age increased, TCR beta diversity per million T cells fell in a roughly linear fashion.

The authors ran a second PCR of about 6 to 11 cycles using a sample-barcoded 5' primer and a J-beta primer mix. TCRdb ran MiXCR on the 5' RACE reads and lists one entry per CDR3 protein. The sample has 650,000 to 800,000 distinct CDR3 sequences; 40% to 50% are singletons. Drawing of peripheral blood yielded 8.5 to 10 milliliters from each donor. This sequence was found in a man in his sixties in good health. The source material was blood. The chain combines TRBV9 with TRBJ2-1; 8 nucleotides agree with TRBD2. The CDR3, as DNA: TGTGCCAGCAGCCAGAGCAGCGGGGGTACCTTGGACGAGCAGTTCTTC. It is translated as CASSQSSGGTLDEQFF.